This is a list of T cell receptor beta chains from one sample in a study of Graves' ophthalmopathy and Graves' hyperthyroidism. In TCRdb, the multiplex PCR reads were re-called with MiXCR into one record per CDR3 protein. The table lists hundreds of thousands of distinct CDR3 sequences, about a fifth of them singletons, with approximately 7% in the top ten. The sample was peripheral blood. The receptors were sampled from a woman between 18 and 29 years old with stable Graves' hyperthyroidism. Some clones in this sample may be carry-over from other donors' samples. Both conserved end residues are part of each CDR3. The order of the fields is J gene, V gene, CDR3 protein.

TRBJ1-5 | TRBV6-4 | CASSDRGKGDQPQHF
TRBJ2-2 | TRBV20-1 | CSASNSVGAGELFF
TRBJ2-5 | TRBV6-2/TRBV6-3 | CASSYPTSGGGETQYF
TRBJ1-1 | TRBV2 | CASSKAEATAFF
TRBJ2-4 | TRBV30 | CAWSAGGENIQYF
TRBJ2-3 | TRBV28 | CASRQGGTDTQYF
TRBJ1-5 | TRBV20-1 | CSARFPDLYQPQHF
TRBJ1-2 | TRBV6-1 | CASTVDRANYGYTF
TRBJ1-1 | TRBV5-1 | CASSLVMENTEAFF
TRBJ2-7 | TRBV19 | CASSSWDTGSYEQYF
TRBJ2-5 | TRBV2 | CASSEGPDEETQYF
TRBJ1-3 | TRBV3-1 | CASNDRSNSGNTISF
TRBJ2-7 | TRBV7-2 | CASSPTGTYEQYF
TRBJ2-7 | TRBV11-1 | CASSSSHVWSYEQYF
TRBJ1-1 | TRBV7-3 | CASSPRGGAGTEAFF
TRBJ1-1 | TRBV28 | CASWGQGSKDTEAFF
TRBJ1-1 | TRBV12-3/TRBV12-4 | CASSDTTGGYTEAFF
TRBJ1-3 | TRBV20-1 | CSACRPRSGNTIYF
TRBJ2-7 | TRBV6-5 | CASTGGGTYEQYF
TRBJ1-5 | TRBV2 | CASSGEGTQPQHF
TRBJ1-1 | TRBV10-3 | CAISESSEAFF
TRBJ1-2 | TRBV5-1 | CASSMGQGAYYGYTF
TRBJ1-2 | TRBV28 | CASSPTGTGEIYGYTF
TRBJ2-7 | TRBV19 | CASSKGLIPTYEQYF
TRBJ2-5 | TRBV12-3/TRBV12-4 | CASMVAGHQETQYF
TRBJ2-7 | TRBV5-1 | CASSFKSRGYEQYF
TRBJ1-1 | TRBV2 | CASSAEWTEAFF
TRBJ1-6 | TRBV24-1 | CATNPDRGYSPLHF
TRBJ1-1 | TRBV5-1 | CASSFTDLNTEAFF
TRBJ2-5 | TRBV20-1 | CSALATVQETQYF
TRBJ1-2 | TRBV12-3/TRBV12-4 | CASTSGGGMSGYTF
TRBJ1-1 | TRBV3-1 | CASSLTPMNTEAFF
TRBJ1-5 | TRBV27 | CASRALRDGSNQPQHF
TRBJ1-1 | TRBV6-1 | CASSMRTRGTEAFF
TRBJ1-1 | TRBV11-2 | CASSQPHRDTEAFF
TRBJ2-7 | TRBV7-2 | CASSLTGVTEQYF
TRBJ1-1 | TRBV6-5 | CASRLGHDPSEAFF
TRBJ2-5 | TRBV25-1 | CASSESGTGQVETQYF
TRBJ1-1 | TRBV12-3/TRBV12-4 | CASSFSNQATEAFF
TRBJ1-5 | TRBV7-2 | CASSLGDWNQPQHF
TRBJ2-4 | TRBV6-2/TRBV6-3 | CASSVVLAGDQYF
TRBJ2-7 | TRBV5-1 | CASSLEGARNEQYF
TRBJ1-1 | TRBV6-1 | CASLITEAFF
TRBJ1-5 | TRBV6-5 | CASSYSFREQFGNQPQHF
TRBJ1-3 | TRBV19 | CASSGSHAADSGNTIYF
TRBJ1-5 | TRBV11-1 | CASSPSQAGVGQPQHF
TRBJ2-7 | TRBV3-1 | CASSQTLTGGYEQYF
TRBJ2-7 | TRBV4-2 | CASSQELAGGPYEQYF
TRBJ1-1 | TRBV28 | CASSLPTGWNTEAFF
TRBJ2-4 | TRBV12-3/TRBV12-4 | CASSLQGIKYF
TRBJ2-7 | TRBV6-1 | CASSERYEQYF
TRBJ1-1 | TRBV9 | CASSAEGRAEAFF
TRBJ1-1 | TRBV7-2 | CASSLAQGGRAFF
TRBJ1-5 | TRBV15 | CATGWSNQPQHF